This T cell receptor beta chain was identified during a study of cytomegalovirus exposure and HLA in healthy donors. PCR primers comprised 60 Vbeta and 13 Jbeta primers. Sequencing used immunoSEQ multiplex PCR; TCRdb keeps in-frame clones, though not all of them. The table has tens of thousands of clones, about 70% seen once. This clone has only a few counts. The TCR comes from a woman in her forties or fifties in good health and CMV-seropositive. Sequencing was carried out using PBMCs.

In DNA form, the CDR3 reads TGCGCCAGCAGCCCCAGCTGGGGGGGAATGAGCAATCAGCCCCAGCATTTT. This translates into CASSPSWGGMSNQPQHF. The V gene is TRBV4-3, the J gene TRBJ1-5, with a possible D match to TRBD1 (5 bases). The ends were cut back, 4 bases at V and 1 base at J, with 17 bases in the middle. Germline V CDR1 and CDR2: LGHNA, YSLEER. The CDR3 has 17 amino acids.